Below are 16 T cell receptor beta chains sequenced from a single sample in a study of cytomegalovirus exposure and HLA in healthy donors. PCR amplification relied on 60 Vbeta primers (plus 13 Jbeta primers). TCRdb keeps only in-frame clones here, not all; method: immunoSEQ multiplex PCR. The sample includes around 140,000 clones, about 80% of them seen just once. The source material was PBMCs. These receptor sequences come from a man in his forties in good health and CMV-seronegative.

This chain uses TRBV7-8 with TRBJ1-1; perhaps TRBD1 as D (6 bases). In germline, CDR1 is SGHVS, CDR2 FQNEAQ. The CDR3 contains 15 residues. V was trimmed by 5 bases and J by 4 bases, leaving 17 bases between them. The CDR3 sequence is CASSPPRQGTTEAFF. CDR3 coding DNA: TGTGCCAGCAGCCCCCCCCGGCAGGGGACCACTGAAGCTTTCTTT. The whole variable domain, remainder taken from reference TRBV7-8 and TRBJ1-1, is GAGVSQSPRYKVAKRGQDVALRCDPISGHVSLFWYQQALGQGPEFLTYFQNEAQLDKSGLPSDRFFAERPEGSVSTLKIQRTQQEDSAVYLCASSPPRQGTTEAFFGQGTRLTVV.

This chain connects TRBV10-1 to TRBJ2-1; TRBD2 matches 7 bases. The CDR3 covers 17 residues. Germline-derived CDR1 and CDR2 are WNHNN and SYGVQD (reference sequence). The junction had 11 bases not matched to a gene; V was cut back by 3 bases and J by 3 bases. The CDR3 nucleotides read TGCGCCAGCAGTGAATCAAGAGGGGAGGGAGTCTACAATGAGCAGTTCTTC. Translated: CASSESRGEGVYNEQFF.

The rearrangement joins TRBV7-9 to TRBJ1-1; D uncertain. The CDR3 extends over 11 amino acids. V lost 5 bases, J lost 8 bases, and 9 bases lay in between. CDR1 and CDR2 from the germline V gene are SEHNR and FQNEAQ (reference sequence). CDR3 coding DNA: TGTGCCAGCAGCGAACAGACAGAAGCTTTCTTT. Its protein is CASSEQTEAFF. The whole variable domain, filled in from reference TRBV7-9 and TRBJ1-1, reads DTGVSQNPRHKITKRGQNVTFRCDPISEHNRLYWYRQTLGQGPEFLTYFQNEAQLEKSRLLSDRFSAERPKGSFSTLEIQRTEQGDSAMYLCASSEQTEAFFGQGTRLTVV.

The rearrangement links TRBV9 to TRBJ1-6; D may be TRBD1 (6 bases). CDR1 and CDR2 from the germline V gene are SGDLS and YYNGEE. The CDR3 totals 17 residues. V was cut by 0 bases and J by 9 bases, with 19 bases left in between. The CDR3 loop is CASSVATGPSYASPLHF. CDR3 nucleotide sequence: TGTGCCAGCAGCGTAGCTACAGGGCCGTCTTACGCTTCACCCCTCCACTTT. Full variable domain (outside the CDR3, taken from reference TRBV9 and TRBJ1-6): DSGVTQTPKHLITATGQRVTLRCSPRSGDLSVYWYQQSLDQGLQFLIQYYNGEERAKGNILERFSAQQFPDLHSELNLSSLELGDSALYFCASSVATGPSYASPLHFGNGTRLTVT.

The chain is built from TRBV5-6 and TRBJ1-2; 8 bases fit TRBD1. The V and J ends lost 7 bases and 3 bases, in that order; junction bases with no gene match: 8. The germline V gene has CDR1 SGHDT and CDR2 YYEEEE. The CDR3 sequence is 14 residues long. The CDR3 coding sequence is TGTGCCAGCGTCTATACAGGGGGTTACTATGGCTACACCTTC. Protein sequence: CASVYTGGYYGYTF.

Of note for this clone: At one end, the junction sequence differs from germline, possibly due to a read error. This specimen includes other DNA sequences encoding the same CDR3. The J gene is TRBJ1-1, the V gene TRBV7-9; 9 nucleotides agree with TRBD1. CDR3 size: 14 residues. Germline values: CDR1 SEHNR, CDR2 FQNEAQ (reference sequence). The CDR3 coding sequence is TGCGCCAGCAGCTTAGTCGACAGGGGGAAAGAAGCTTTCTTT. Protein product: CASSLVDRGKEAFF.

V and J are TRBV15 and TRBJ2-3; TRBD2 matches 9 bases. The germline V gene has CDR1 LNHNV and CDR2 YYDKDF (reference sequence). The CDR3 covers 16 residues. V lost 0 bases, J lost 3 bases, and 4 bases stayed unmatched. CDR3 DNA sequence: TGTGCCACCAGCAGAGATCAAGCGGGGGGTACAGATACGCAGTATTTT. As protein: CATSRDQAGGTDTQYF.

The chain couples TRBV6-1 to TRBJ1-6; D may be TRBD1 (5 bases). The V gene lost 10 bases and the J gene lost 5 bases, with 15 bases spanning the gap. Germline V CDR1 and CDR2: MNHNS, SASEGT. The CDR3 is 14 residues long. The CDR3 sequence is CATRQTVDNSPLHF. DNA of the CDR3: TGTGCCACCCGACAGACAGTCGATAATTCACCCCTCCACTTT.

The rearrangement joins TRBV5-1 to TRBJ2-5; a weak D match, TRBD2 (5 bases). The germline V gene has CDR1 SGHRS and CDR2 YFSETQ. This CDR3 is 13 amino acids long. V was shortened by 3 bases and J by 5 bases, with 11 bases between the two germline ends. CDR3 DNA: TGCGCCAGCAGCTACGGGAATACGGAGACCCAGTACTTC. It translates to CASSYGNTETQYF.

V is TRBV7-2 and J is TRBJ1-5, with TRBD1 as a possible D gene (6 bases). This CDR3 has 15 amino acids. Trimming stripped 5 bases from V and 0 bases from J, with 11 bases between. CDR1 and CDR2 (germline): SGHTA, FQGNSA. The CDR3 loop is CASSGTSRSNQPQHF. CDR3 nucleotide sequence: TGTGCCAGCAGCGGGACATCCCGTAGCAATCAGCCCCAGCATTTT.

V usage is TRBV4-3 and J usage is TRBJ2-3, with 7 bases aligning to TRBD1. V shed 0 bases, J shed 7 bases, and the junction held 7 bases outside the gene matches. Germline V CDR1 and CDR2: LGHNA, YSLEER. The CDR3 length is 15 residues. The CDR3 sequence is CASSQDRQGPYTQYF. Written as DNA, the CDR3 is TGCGCCAGCAGCCAAGATCGACAGGGTCCTTATACGCAGTATTTT.

The V call is TRBV6-4, the J call TRBJ2-2, with D unclear. The CDR3 covers 13 residues. V was pared by 7 bases and J by 5 bases, with 11 bases between. The V gene's germline CDR1 is MRHNA and CDR2 SNTAGT. The CDR3 loop reads CASKSRGTGELFF. DNA of the CDR3: TGTGCCAGCAAGAGCCGAGGAACCGGGGAGCTGTTTTTT.

The chain has TRBV19 and TRBJ2-5; TRBD2 aligns across 10 bases. Germline V gene sequence: CDR1 LNHDA, CDR2 SQIVND (reference sequence). The CDR3 length is 15 residues. The J segment lost 4 bases and the V segment lost 7 bases, leaving 9 bases of the junction unmatched. The CDR3: CASTSGGAIRETQYF. CDR3 DNA sequence: TGTGCCAGTACCAGCGGGGGGGCCATCCGAGAGACCCAGTACTTC.

The V gene is TRBV28, the J gene TRBJ2-7, with D unclear. This CDR3 region has 12 residues. The germline V gene has CDR1 MDHEN and CDR2 SYDVKM. Between the trimmed V and J ends, which lost 5 bases and 2 bases, there was a span of 7 bases. DNA of the CDR3: TGTGCCAGCAGTCTCCGGGCCTACGAGCAGTACTTC. Encoded protein: CASSLRAYEQYF.

The chain uses TRBV18 and TRBJ1-2, with D perhaps TRBD1 (5 bases). This CDR3 region has 14 residues. Germline V gives CDR1 KGHSH, CDR2 LQKENI. The V gene lost 8 bases and the J gene lost 4 bases, with 17 bases spanning the gap. The CDR3 is CASGILGGGYGYTF. The CDR3 DNA sequence: TGTGCCAGCGGCATACTCGGGGGTGGCTATGGCTACACCTTC.

The chain couples TRBV10-3 to TRBJ2-5, with TRBD2 as a possible D gene (5 bases). CDR1 is ENHRY, CDR2 SYGVKD, per germline. This CDR3 region has 12 residues. The V and J ends lost 6 bases and 5 bases respectively, with 10 bases between them. The CDR3 region is CAISEGWETQYF. The CDR3 region has the DNA TGTGCCATCAGCGAGGGCTGGGAGACCCAGTACTTC.